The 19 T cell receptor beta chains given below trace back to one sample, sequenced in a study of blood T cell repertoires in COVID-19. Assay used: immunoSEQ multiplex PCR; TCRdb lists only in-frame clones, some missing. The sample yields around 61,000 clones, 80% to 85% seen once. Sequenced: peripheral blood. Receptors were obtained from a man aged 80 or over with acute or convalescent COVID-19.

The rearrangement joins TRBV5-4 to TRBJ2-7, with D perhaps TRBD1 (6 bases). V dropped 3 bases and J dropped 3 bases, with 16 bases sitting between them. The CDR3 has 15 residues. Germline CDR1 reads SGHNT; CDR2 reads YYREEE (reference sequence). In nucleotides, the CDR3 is TGTGCCAGCAGCTGGTCGACAGGTGTGGGCTACGAGCAGTACTTC. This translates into CASSWSTGVGYEQYF.

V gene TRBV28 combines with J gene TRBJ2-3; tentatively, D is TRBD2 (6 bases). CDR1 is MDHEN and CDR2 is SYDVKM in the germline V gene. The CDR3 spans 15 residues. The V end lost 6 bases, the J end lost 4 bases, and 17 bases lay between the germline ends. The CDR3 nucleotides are TGTGCCAGCAGACCCGGGAGTATCGGCTCAGATACGCAGTATTTT. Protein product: CASRPGSIGSDTQYF.

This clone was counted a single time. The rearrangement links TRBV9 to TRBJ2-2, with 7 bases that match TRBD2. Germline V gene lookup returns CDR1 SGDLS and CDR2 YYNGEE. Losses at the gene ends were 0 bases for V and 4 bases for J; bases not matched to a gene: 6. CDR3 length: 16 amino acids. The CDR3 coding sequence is TGTGCCAGCAGCGTAGCTGCGGGAGCGCGCACCGGGGAGCTGTTTTTT. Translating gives CASSVAAGARTGELFF.

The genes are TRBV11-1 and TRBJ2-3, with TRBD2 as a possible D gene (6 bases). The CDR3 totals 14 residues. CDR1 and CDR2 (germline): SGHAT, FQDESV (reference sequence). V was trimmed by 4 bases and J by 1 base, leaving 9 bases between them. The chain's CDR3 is CASSSGTGTDTQYF. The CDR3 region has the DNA TGTGCCAGCAGCTCCGGGACTGGCACAGATACGCAGTATTTT.

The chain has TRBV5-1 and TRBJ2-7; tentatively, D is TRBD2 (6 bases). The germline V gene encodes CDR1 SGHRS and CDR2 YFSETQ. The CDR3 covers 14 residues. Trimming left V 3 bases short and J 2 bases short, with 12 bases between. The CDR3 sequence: CASSSGVSAYEQYF. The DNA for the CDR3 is TGCGCCAGCAGCTCGGGGGTGAGCGCCTACGAGCAGTACTTC.

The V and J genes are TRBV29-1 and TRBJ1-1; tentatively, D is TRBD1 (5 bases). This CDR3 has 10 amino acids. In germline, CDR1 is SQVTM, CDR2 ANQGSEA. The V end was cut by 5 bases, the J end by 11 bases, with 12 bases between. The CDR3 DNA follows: TGCAGCGTTTCGGGGCGGGAGGCTTTCTTT. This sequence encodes CSVSGREAFF.

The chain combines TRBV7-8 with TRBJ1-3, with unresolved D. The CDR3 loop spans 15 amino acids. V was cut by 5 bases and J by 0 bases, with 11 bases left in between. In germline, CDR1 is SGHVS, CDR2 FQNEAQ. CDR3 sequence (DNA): TGTGCCAGCAGCCCGCGGCAGTCCTCTGGAAACACCATATATTTT. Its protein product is CASSPRQSSGNTIYF.

The CDR3 DNA is TGTGCCAGCAGCCTGCGGGCAGGGGAATCGTACGAGCAGTACTTC. Translated, it gives CASSLRAGESYEQYF. The rearrangement links TRBV3-1 (or the pseudogene TRBV3-2) to TRBJ2-7, with D tentatively TRBD1 (6 bases). The germline V gene encodes CDR1 LGHDT and CDR2 YNNKEL (reference sequence). The CDR3 is made up of 15 amino acids. The V gene lost 4 bases and the J gene lost 4 bases, with 17 bases spanning the gap.

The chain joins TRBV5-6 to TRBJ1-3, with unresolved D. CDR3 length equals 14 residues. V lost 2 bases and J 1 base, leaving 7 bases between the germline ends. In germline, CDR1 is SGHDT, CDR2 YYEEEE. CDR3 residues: CASSFGLSGNTIYF. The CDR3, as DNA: TGTGCCAGCAGCTTTGGACTGTCTGGAAACACCATATATTTT. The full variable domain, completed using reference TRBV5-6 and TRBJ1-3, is DAGVTQSPTHLIKTRGQQVTLRCSPKSGHDTVSWYQQALGQGPQFIFQYYEEEERQRGNFPDRFSGHQFPNYSSELNVNALLLGDSALYLCASSFGLSGNTIYFGEGSWLTVV.

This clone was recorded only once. DNA of the CDR3: TGCGCCAGCAGCTTCGGCGGAAACCAAGAGACCCAGTACTTC. It translates to CASSFGGNQETQYF. The chain couples TRBV5-1 to TRBJ2-5; D unclear. Per germline, CDR1 SGHRS and CDR2 YFSETQ. Trimming shortened V by 2 bases and J by 0 bases, and 8 bases separated the two germline ends. CDR3 length equals 14 residues.

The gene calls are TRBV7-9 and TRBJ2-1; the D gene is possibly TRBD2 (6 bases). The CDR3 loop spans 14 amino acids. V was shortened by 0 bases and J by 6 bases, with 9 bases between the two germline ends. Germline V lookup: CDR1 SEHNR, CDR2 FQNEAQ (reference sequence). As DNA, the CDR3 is TGTGCCAGCAGCTTAGCCGGGACTTCCAATGAGCAGTTCTTC. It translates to CASSLAGTSNEQFF.

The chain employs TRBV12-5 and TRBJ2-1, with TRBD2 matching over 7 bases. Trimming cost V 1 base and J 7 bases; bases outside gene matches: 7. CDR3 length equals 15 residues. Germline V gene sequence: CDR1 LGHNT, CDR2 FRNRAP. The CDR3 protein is CASGLGTSYGNEQFF. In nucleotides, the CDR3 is TGTGCTAGTGGTTTGGGGACTAGTTACGGTAATGAGCAGTTCTTC.

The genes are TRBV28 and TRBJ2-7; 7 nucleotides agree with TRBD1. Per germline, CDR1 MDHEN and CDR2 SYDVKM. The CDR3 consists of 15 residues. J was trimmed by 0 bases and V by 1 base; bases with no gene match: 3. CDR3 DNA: TGTGCCAGCAGTTTATTAGGGGGCAACTCCTACGAGCAGTACTTC. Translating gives CASSLLGGNSYEQYF.

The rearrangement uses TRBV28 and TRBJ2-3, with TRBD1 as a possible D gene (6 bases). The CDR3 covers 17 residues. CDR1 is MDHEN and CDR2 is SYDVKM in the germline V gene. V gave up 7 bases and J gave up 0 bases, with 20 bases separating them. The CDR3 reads CASTPHQGQLSTDTQYF. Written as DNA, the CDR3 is TGTGCCAGCACTCCTCACCAAGGACAGCTCAGCACAGATACGCAGTATTTT. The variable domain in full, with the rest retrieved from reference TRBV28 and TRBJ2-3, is DVKVTQSSRYLVKRTGEKVFLECVQDMDHENMFWYRQDPGLGLRLIYFSYDVKMKEKGDIPEGYSVSREKKERFSLILESASTNQTSMYLCASTPHQGQLSTDTQYFGPGTRLTVL.

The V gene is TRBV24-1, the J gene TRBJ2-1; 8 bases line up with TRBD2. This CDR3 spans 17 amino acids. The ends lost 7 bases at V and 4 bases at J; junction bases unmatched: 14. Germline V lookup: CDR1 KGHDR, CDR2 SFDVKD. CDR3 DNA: TGTGCCACCAGGATGGGATCCCCGGGACTAGGATACAATGAGCAGTTCTTC. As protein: CATRMGSPGLGYNEQFF.

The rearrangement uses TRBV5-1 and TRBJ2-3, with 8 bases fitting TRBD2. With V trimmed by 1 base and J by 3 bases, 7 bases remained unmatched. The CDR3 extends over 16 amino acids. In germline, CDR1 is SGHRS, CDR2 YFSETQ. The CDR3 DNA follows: TGCGCCAGCAGCTTGCTGGGTAGCGGGGCTACAGATACGCAGTATTTT. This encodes CASSLLGSGATDTQYF.

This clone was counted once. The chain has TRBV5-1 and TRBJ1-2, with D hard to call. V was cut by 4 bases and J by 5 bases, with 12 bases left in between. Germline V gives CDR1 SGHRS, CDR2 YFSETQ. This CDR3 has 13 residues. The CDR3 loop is CASSGQVDYGYTF. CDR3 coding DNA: TGCGCCAGCAGCGGGCAGGTTGATTATGGCTACACCTTC.

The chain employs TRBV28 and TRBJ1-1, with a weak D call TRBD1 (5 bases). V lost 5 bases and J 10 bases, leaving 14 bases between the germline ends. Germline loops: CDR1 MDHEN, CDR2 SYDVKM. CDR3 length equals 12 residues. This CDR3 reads CASSRTLWGAFF. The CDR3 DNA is TGTGCCAGCAGTCGGACACTCTGGGGAGCTTTCTTT.

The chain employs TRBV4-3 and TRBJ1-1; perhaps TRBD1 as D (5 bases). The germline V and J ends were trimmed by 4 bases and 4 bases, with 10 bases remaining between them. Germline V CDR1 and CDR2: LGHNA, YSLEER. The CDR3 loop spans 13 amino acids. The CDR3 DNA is TGCGCCAGCAGCCCTGGGGGGTCCACTGAAGCTTTCTTT. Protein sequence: CASSPGGSTEAFF.